The table lists the clone carrying this T cell receptor (beta chain) with a count of one. The sample is drawn from a study of T cell changes during pregnancy in multiple sclerosis. The CDR3 sequence is 14 residues long. With 1 base removed from V and 4 bases from J, the gap between germline ends came to 8 bases. The germline V gene encodes CDR1 SEHNR and CDR2 FQNEAQ (reference sequence). The protocol was immunoSEQ multiplex PCR, while the TCRdb copy is restricted to in-frame clones and leaves out a portion. The table shows some 41,000 clones, with roughly 88% occurring only once. This clonotype was sampled from a female donor with multiple sclerosis, enrolled in a pregnancy study. The specimen comprised CD8+ T cells from peripheral blood mononuclear cells, sampled in the first trimester of pregnancy. The chain recombines TRBV7-9 with TRBJ1-3, with no clear D. Here the CDR3 DNA reads TGTGCCAGCAGCTTAGGAGGGATCGGAAACACCATATATTTT. Translated: CASSLGGIGNTIYF.